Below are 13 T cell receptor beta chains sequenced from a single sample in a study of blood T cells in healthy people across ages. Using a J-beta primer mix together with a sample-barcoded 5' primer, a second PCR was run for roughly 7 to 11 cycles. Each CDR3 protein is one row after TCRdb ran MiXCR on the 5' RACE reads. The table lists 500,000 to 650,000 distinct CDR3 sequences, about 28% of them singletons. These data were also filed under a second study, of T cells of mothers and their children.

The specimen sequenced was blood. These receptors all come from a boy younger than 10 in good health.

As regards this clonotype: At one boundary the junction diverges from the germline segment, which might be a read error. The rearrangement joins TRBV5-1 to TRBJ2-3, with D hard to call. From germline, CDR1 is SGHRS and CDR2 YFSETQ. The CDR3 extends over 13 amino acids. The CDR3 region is CASSLTVTDMQYF. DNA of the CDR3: TGCGCCAGCAGCTTGACCGTAACAGATATGCAGTATTTT.

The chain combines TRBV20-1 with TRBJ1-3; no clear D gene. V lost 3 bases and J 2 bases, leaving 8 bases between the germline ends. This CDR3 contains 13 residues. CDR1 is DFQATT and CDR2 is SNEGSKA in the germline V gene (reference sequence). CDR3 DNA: TGCAGTGCTAGCCAGGAAACTGGAAACACCATATATTTT. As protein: CSASQETGNTIYF.

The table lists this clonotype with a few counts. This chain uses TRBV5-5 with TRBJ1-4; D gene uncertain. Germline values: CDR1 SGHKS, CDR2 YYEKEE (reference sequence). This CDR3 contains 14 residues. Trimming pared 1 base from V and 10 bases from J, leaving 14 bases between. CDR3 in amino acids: CASSLPPGKGKLFF. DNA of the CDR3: TGTGCCAGCAGCTTGCCACCAGGCAAGGGAAAACTGTTTTTT.

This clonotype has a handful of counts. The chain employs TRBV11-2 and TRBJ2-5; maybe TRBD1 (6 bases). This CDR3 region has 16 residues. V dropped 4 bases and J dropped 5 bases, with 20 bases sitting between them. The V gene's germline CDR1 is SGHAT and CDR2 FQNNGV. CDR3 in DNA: TGTGCCAGCAGCTACCACCGACAGGAAGCGAGGGAGACCCAGTACTTC. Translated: CASSYHRQEARETQYF.

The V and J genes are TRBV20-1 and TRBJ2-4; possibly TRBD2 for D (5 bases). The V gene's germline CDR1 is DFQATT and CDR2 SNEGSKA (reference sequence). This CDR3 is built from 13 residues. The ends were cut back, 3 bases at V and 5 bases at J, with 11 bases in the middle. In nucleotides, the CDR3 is TGCAGTGCTAGGGTCCCCGGGGAAAACATTCAGTACTTC. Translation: CSARVPGENIQYF.

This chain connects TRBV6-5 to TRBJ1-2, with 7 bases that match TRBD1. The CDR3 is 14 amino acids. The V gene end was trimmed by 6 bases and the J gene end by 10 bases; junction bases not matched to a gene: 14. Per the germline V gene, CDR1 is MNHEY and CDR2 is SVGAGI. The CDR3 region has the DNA TGTGCCAGCAGAACCCAGACAGGGACGGCTGACTACACCTTC. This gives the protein CASRTQTGTADYTF.

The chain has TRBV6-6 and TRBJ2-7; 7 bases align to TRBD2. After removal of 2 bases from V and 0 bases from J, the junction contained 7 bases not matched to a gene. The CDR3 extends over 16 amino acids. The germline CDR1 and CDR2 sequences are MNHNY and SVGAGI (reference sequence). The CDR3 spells CASSYPSGDRSYEQYF. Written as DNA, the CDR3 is TGTGCCAGCAGTTACCCAAGCGGGGATCGCTCCTACGAGCAGTACTTC.

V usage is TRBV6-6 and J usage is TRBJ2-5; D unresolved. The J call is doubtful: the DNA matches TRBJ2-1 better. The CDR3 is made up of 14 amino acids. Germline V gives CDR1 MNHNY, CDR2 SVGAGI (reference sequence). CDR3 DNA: TGTGCCAGCAGTTACACGGGCAGCCTCAATGAGCAGTTCTTC. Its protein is CASSYTGSLNEQFF.

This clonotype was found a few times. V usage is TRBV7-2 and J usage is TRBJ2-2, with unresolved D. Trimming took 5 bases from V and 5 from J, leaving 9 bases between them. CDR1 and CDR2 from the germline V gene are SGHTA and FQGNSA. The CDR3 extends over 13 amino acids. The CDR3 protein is CASSPIGTGELFF. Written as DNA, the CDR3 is TGTGCCAGCAGCCCCATTGGAACCGGGGAGCTGTTTTTT.

The CDR3 spells CASSQEFGANYGYTF. The CDR3 coding sequence is TGTGCCAGCAGCCAAGAGTTCGGGGCTAACTATGGCTACACCTTC. The V call is TRBV3-1, the J call TRBJ1-2; D not resolved. Germline V gives CDR1 LGHDT, CDR2 YNNKEL (reference sequence). Trimming pared 0 bases from V and 0 bases from J, leaving 8 bases between. This CDR3 is built from 15 residues.

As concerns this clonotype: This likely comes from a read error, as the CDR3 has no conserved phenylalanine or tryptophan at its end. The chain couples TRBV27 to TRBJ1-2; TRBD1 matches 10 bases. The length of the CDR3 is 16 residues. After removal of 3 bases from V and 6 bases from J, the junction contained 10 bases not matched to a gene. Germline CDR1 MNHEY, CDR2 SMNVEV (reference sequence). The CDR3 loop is CASSFAETGGWDGYTL. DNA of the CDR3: TGTGCCAGCAGTTTCGCCGAGACAGGGGGCTGGGATGGCTACACCCTC.

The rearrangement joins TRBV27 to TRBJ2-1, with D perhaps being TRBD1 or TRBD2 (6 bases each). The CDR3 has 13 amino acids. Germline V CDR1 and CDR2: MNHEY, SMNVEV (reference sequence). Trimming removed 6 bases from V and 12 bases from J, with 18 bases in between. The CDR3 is CASRGGSVRGQFF. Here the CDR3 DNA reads TGTGCCAGCAGAGGGGGGTCGGTGCGGGGGCAGTTCTTC.

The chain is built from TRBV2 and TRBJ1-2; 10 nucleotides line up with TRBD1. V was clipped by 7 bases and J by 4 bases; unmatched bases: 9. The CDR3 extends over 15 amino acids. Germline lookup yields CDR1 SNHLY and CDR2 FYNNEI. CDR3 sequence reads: CASNKDRGDFYGYTF. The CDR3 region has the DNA TGTGCCAGCAATAAGGACAGGGGGGACTTCTATGGCTACACCTTC. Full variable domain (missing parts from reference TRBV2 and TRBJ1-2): EPEVTQTPSHQVTQMGQEVILRCVPISNHLYFYWYRQILGQKVEFLVSFYNNEISEKSEIFDDQFSVERPDGSNFTLKIRSTKLEDSAMYFCASNKDRGDFYGYTFGSGTRLTVV.